This TCR beta chain came from a study of blood T cell repertoires in COVID-19. Overall study: PBMCs, B-cell-depleted T cells, or T cells were the source of the cDNA or gDNA that made up the material.

This clone was seen once. The junction differs from germline at one of its ends, possibly a read error. The CDR3 is made up of 11 amino acids. CDR1 MNHEY and CDR2 SVGEGT come from the germline V gene. Source study methods: Quantification of nucleated cells was approximated via reference gene primer amplification. Measured with immunoSEQ multiplex PCR; TCRdb has only the in-frame clones, and not every one. That table furnishes V, J and clone size, whereas the DNA furnished D and trimming. The repertoire holds 650,000 to 800,000 clones, with approximately 90% as singletons. The gene calls are TRBV6-2 or TRBV6-3 and TRBJ1-2; D is ambiguous. Sequencing used peripheral blood. The receptor's source is a woman aged 18 to 35 with acute or convalescent COVID-19. The CDR3 region has the DNA TGTGCCACCAGTCGGGGCTATGGCTACACCTTC. Protein sequence: CATSRGYGYTF.